These 28 T cell receptor beta chains originate from one sample sequenced in a study of shared clonotypes between healthy human individuals. In the naive CD8 group, cells lacked CD45RO and were positively selected for CCR7, so terminally differentiated effector memory CD45RA+ cells were left out. Assay: immunoSEQ multiplex PCR; the TCRdb copy retains only in-frame clones and omits some. There are over 2 million clones in the sample; around 96% occur only once, and roughly 1% lies in the top ten. Sequencing input: naive CD8+ T cells sorted from blood. These TCRs come from a man younger than 35 in good health.

The J gene is TRBJ2-1, the V gene TRBV6-5, with D possibly TRBD1 on 5 matching bases. Germline-derived CDR1 and CDR2 are MNHEY and SVGAGI. There are 12 residues in the CDR3. The V end lost 5 bases, the J end lost 5 bases, and 7 bases lay between the germline ends. CDR3 residues: CASSGADNEQFF. The CDR3 DNA is TGTGCCAGCAGTGGGGCCGACAATGAGCAGTTCTTC.

The chain is built from TRBV30 and TRBJ1-5; TRBD1 is a possible D gene (6 bases). The CDR3 is 14 residues long. Germline loops: CDR1 GTSNPN, CDR2 SVGIG (reference sequence). V lost 1 base, J lost 7 bases, and 14 bases lay in between. The CDR3 bases are TGTGCCTGGAGTGCGGACAGCACTCAACAGCCCCAGCATTTT. Encoded protein: CAWSADSTQQPQHF.

V usage is TRBV19 and J usage is TRBJ2-5, with no clear D. The germline CDR1 and CDR2 sequences are LNHDA and SQIVND (reference sequence). This CDR3 is 13 amino acids long. The germline V and J ends were trimmed by 3 bases and 9 bases, with 14 bases remaining between them. The CDR3 nucleotides are TGTGCCAGTAGTATCACCGGGCCCAACCCCCAGTACTTC. Its translation: CASSITGPNPQYF.

The chain couples TRBV28 to TRBJ2-1; D might be TRBD1 (6 bases). This CDR3 is built from 12 residues. Germline CDR1 reads MDHEN; CDR2 reads SYDVKM. Between the trimmed V and J ends, which lost 2 bases and 10 bases, there was a span of 9 bases. CDR3 coding DNA: TGTGCCAGCAGTTTACCCGGGACAGAGCAGTTCTTC. Translating it yields CASSLPGTEQFF.

J is TRBJ2-5 and V is TRBV13, with TRBD2 matching over 7 bases. The trim removed 5 bases at V and 0 bases at J, leaving 9 bases unmatched. Germline values: CDR1 PRHDT, CDR2 FYEKMQ (reference sequence). The CDR3 consists of 16 residues. CDR3 sequence (DNA): TGTGCCAGCAGCCCCGTAGCGGGTAGGGACCAAGAGACCCAGTACTTC. As protein: CASSPVAGRDQETQYF.

The chain is built from TRBV7-9 and TRBJ2-7; 7 bases line up with TRBD2. V was clipped by 5 bases and J by 6 bases; unmatched bases: 13. The CDR3 sequence is 15 residues long. From germline, CDR1 is SEHNR and CDR2 FQNEAQ (reference sequence). The CDR3 here is CASSPPWGLPAEQYF. The CDR3 bases are TGTGCCAGCAGCCCGCCCTGGGGACTACCCGCCGAGCAGTACTTC.

This clone was picked up a small number of times. The V and J genes are TRBV2 and TRBJ1-5; possible D gene TRBD1, 6 bases. Trimming cost V 10 bases and J 3 bases, with 13 bases left between them. The CDR3 loop spans 13 amino acids. CDR1 is SNHLY, CDR2 FYNNEI, per germline. The CDR3 DNA sequence: TGTGCCACCTGGGACAATAACAATCAGCCCCAGCATTTT. Residues: CATWDNNNQPQHF.

This clone came up once. This may arise from a read error, as a much more abundant clone is one base away. The chain uses TRBV7-3 and TRBJ1-1; 9 positions agree with TRBD1. In germline, CDR1 is SGHTA, CDR2 FQGTGA. The V segment lost 5 bases and the J segment 4 bases; nucleotides outside the gene matches: 5. This CDR3 is 14 amino acids long. CDR3 DNA sequence: TGTGCCAGCAGCGAGGGACAGGGAATCACTGAAGCTTTCTTT. Amino acid sequence: CASSEGQGITEAFF.

In its sample, this clone was seen once. This chain links TRBV28 with TRBJ1-1; TRBD1 matches at 8 bases. Germline-derived CDR1 and CDR2 are MDHEN and SYDVKM. The trim removed 6 bases at V and 8 bases at J, leaving 5 bases unmatched. CDR3 size: 12 residues. The CDR3 spells CASRETGGEAFF. The CDR3 nucleotides are TGTGCCAGCAGGGAAACAGGGGGAGAAGCTTTCTTT.

The genes are TRBV7-3 and TRBJ2-4, with D possibly TRBD2 on 7 matching bases. V was cut by 2 bases and J by 6 bases, with 14 bases left in between. Germline V lookup: CDR1 SGHTA, CDR2 FQGTGA. The CDR3 extends over 15 amino acids. CDR3 sequence: CASSLSGDYLNIQYF. CDR3 sequence (DNA): TGTGCCAGCAGCTTATCAGGGGACTATTTAAACATTCAGTACTTC.

The rearrangement joins TRBV10-3 to TRBJ2-1; 10 positions agree with TRBD2. This CDR3 region has 13 residues. Germline assignment: CDR1 ENHRY and CDR2 SYGVKD. V trimming: 7 bases; J trimming: 10 bases; junction bases outside the gene matches: 7. CDR3 region: CAIKAQREGEQFF. DNA of the CDR3: TGTGCCATCAAGGCCCAGCGGGAGGGCGAGCAGTTCTTC.

The chain couples TRBV2 to TRBJ2-7; D is ambiguous. V was clipped by 0 bases and J by 2 bases, with 11 bases between them. From germline, CDR1 is SNHLY and CDR2 FYNNEI. This CDR3 is 15 amino acids long. The CDR3 is CASSEAPQRTYEQYF. CDR3 DNA sequence: TGTGCCAGCAGTGAAGCGCCTCAGCGTACCTACGAGCAGTACTTC.

This clone appeared once. The genes are TRBV18 and TRBJ2-7, with TRBD2 matching over 9 bases. CDR1 and CDR2 from the germline V gene are KGHSH and LQKENI. The CDR3 spans 15 residues. Trimming at V came to 3 bases and at J to 7 bases, leaving 10 bases not matched to a gene. This chain's CDR3 is CASSPNSSGVGEQYF. CDR3 bases: TGTGCCAGCTCACCGAATTCTAGCGGGGTAGGGGAGCAGTACTTC. Full variable domain (rest looked up from reference TRBV18 and TRBJ2-7): NAGVMQNPRHLVRRRGQEARLRCSPMKGHSHVYWYRQLPEEGLKFMVYLQKENIIDESGMPKERFSAEFPKEGPSILRIQQVVRGDSAAYFCASSPNSSGVGEQYFGPGTRLTVT.

This clone has a handful of counts. The chain carries TRBV4-1 and TRBJ1-5; D not resolved. Trimming pared 1 base from V and 8 bases from J, leaving 3 bases between. The CDR3 extends over 11 amino acids. Per the germline V gene, CDR1 is MGHRA and CDR2 is YSYEKL. The CDR3 is CASSQAEPQHF. The CDR3 bases are TGCGCCAGCAGCCAAGCAGAGCCCCAGCATTTT.

The CDR3 protein is CASSIRQGPGAEAFF. The DNA for the CDR3 is TGTGCCAGCAGCATCCGGCAGGGACCCGGGGCTGAAGCTTTCTTT. The chain joins TRBV5-8 to TRBJ1-1; possible D gene TRBD1, 5 bases. The V end lost 4 bases, the J end lost 6 bases, and 19 bases lay between the germline ends. In germline, CDR1 is SGHTS, CDR2 YDEGEE. This CDR3 has 15 residues.

Turning to this clone: The sample carries other DNA sequences with the same CDR3. The chain is built from TRBV11-2 and TRBJ2-7; no firm D call. V shed 0 bases and J shed 4 bases, with 13 bases lying between them. CDR3 length equals 15 residues. Germline V CDR1 and CDR2: SGHAT, FQNNGV. The CDR3 DNA follows: TGTGCCAGCAGCTTAGAGGCAGGTAGTACTTACGAGCAGTACTTC. It specifies CASSLEAGSTYEQYF. Full variable domain (outside the CDR3, taken from reference TRBV11-2 and TRBJ2-7): EAGVAQSPRYKIIEKRQSVAFWCNPISGHATLYWYQQILGQGPKLLIQFQNNGVVDDSQLPKDRFSAERLKGVDSTLKIQPAKLEDSAVYLCASSLEAGSTYEQYFGPGTRLTVT.

The sample holds one count of this clone. This chain joins TRBV7-9 and TRBJ2-7; D might be TRBD1 or TRBD2, each matching 5 bases. V was cut by 7 bases and J by 3 bases, with 13 bases left in between. CDR1 and CDR2 from the germline V gene are SEHNR and FQNEAQ (reference sequence). The CDR3 has 13 residues. The DNA of the CDR3 is TGTGCCAGCAACAGAGGGGATAGCTACGAGCAGTACTTC. Translation: CASNRGDSYEQYF. Full variable domain (rest looked up from reference TRBV7-9 and TRBJ2-7): DTGVSQNPRHKITKRGQNVTFRCDPISEHNRLYWYRQTLGQGPEFLTYFQNEAQLEKSRLLSDRFSAERPKGSFSTLEIQRTEQGDSAMYLCASNRGDSYEQYFGPGTRLTVT.

This clone was seen a single time. This chain links TRBV29-1 with TRBJ2-7; possible D gene TRBD1, 6 bases. This CDR3 region has 14 residues. The germline V and J ends were trimmed by 2 bases and 4 bases, with 15 bases remaining between them. Germline values: CDR1 SQVTM, CDR2 ANQGSEA. CDR3 residues: CSVEKPGERYEQYF. The DNA of the CDR3 is TGCAGCGTTGAAAAGCCAGGGGAGAGGTACGAGCAGTACTTC.

The genes are TRBV2 and TRBJ2-1, with D unclear. The CDR3 has 11 residues. The germline CDR1 and CDR2 sequences are SNHLY and FYNNEI. V gave up 7 bases and J gave up 10 bases, with 11 bases separating them. CDR3 sequence: CASTPEPEQFF. CDR3 nucleotides: TGTGCCAGCACCCCAGAGCCGGAGCAGTTCTTC.

The table lists this clone with a count of one. V gene TRBV7-9 combines with J gene TRBJ2-7; TRBD1 might be the D (6 bases). The CDR3 covers 15 residues. Trimming removed 5 bases at V and 2 bases at J, with 16 bases between. Germline lookup yields CDR1 SEHNR and CDR2 FQNEAQ (reference sequence). For the CDR3, the DNA is TGTGCCAGCAGCCCGCCGGCAGGGGACCCCTACGAGCAGTACTTC. It encodes CASSPPAGDPYEQYF.

The chain is built from TRBV6-1 and TRBJ1-2; D is uncertain. V was shortened by 6 bases and J by 8 bases, with 7 bases between the two germline ends. Per the germline V gene, CDR1 is MNHNS and CDR2 is SASEGT. This CDR3 has 10 amino acids. DNA for the CDR3: TGTGCCAGCAGGGCTGGGGGCTACACCTTC. As protein: CASRAGGYTF.

V is TRBV6-1 and J is TRBJ1-2; possible D gene TRBD1, 6 bases. The CDR3 covers 16 residues. Germline CDR1 is MNHNS and CDR2 is SASEGT. Trimming left V 2 bases short and J 12 bases short, with 25 bases between. This CDR3 is CASSEYWRTDQGIHTF. In nucleotides, the CDR3 is TGTGCCAGCAGTGAATATTGGAGGACAGACCAGGGAATCCACACCTTC.

About this clone itself: The sample has other DNA sequences that encode this CDR3 too. The gene calls are TRBV4-1 and TRBJ2-5; D is ambiguous. This CDR3 spans 13 amino acids. V lost 1 base and J 4 bases, leaving 7 bases between the germline ends. The germline V gene encodes CDR1 MGHRA and CDR2 YSYEKL. The CDR3 protein is CASSQVPRETQYF. DNA of the CDR3: TGCGCCAGCAGCCAAGTACCGCGAGAGACCCAGTACTTC.

V is TRBV4-1 and J is TRBJ2-3; unclear D gene. V dropped 3 bases and J dropped 0 bases, with 13 bases sitting between them. CDR3 length equals 16 residues. Looked up from germline, CDR1 is MGHRA and CDR2 is YSYEKL. This chain's CDR3 is CASSHPRQTSTDTQYF. Here the CDR3 DNA reads TGCGCCAGCAGCCACCCTCGCCAAACTAGCACAGATACGCAGTATTTT.

This chain connects TRBV10-1 to TRBJ2-3; D not certain. Germline CDR1 reads WNHNN; CDR2 reads SYGVQD (reference sequence). The CDR3 contains 12 residues. V shed 5 bases and J shed 6 bases, with 9 bases lying between them. The CDR3 DNA reads as TGCGCCAGCAGTACCGGGTTGGATACGCAGTATTTT. It specifies CASSTGLDTQYF.

As DNA, the CDR3 is TGCAGCGTTGACGGTCGGGGGGGCGGCACAGATACGCAGTATTTT. Translation gives CSVDGRGGGTDTQYF. This chain joins TRBV29-1 and TRBJ2-3; 8 bases map to TRBD2. The CDR3 is made up of 15 amino acids. Trimming took 3 bases from V and 1 from J; bases not matched to a gene: 6. Germline V gene data show CDR1 as SQVTM and CDR2 as ANQGSEA.

CDR3 nucleotides: TGTGCCAGCAGTTGGACCGGGACAGGGGGCACCGGGGAGCTGTTTTTT. Translating gives CASSWTGTGGTGELFF. J is TRBJ2-2 and V is TRBV6-5, with 11 bases fitting TRBD1. In germline, CDR1 is MNHEY, CDR2 SVGAGI. This CDR3 comprises 16 residues. J was trimmed by 4 bases and V by 4 bases; bases with no gene match: 5.

In the case of this clone: Other DNA sequences within the sample encode an identical CDR3. The chain is built from TRBV7-9 and TRBJ2-7, with D tentatively TRBD2 (5 bases). V lost 4 bases to trimming and J lost 0 bases, with 7 bases between them. This CDR3 spans 13 amino acids. Germline assignment: CDR1 SEHNR and CDR2 FQNEAQ (reference sequence). Here the CDR3 DNA reads TGTGCCAGCAGCTCACGGGACTCCTACGAGCAGTACTTC. This gives the protein CASSSRDSYEQYF.